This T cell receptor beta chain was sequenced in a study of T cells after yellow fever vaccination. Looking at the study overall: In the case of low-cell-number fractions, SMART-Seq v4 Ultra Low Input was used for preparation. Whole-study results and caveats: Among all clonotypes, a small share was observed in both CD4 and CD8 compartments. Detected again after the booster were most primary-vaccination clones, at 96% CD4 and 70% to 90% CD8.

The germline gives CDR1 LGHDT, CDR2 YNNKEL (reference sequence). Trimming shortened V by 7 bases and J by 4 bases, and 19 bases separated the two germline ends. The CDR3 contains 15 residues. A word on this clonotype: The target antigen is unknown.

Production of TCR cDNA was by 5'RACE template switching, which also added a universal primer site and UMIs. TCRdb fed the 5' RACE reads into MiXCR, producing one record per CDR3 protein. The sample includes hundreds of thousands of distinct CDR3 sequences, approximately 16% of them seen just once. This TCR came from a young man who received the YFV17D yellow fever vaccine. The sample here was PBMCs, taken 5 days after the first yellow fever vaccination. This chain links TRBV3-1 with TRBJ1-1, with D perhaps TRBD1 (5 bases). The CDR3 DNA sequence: TGTGCCAGCAACGCCGAGGGCAGGGCCGGCACTGAAGCTTTCTTT. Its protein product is CASNAEGRAGTEAFF.